The subject of this entry is one T cell receptor beta chain. The CDR3 runs to 14 residues. From germline, CDR1 is MNHEY and CDR2 SMNVEV (reference sequence). The V and J ends lost 6 bases and 11 bases, in that order; junction bases with no gene match: 12. The data originate from a study of T cell responses to AZD1222 COVID-19 vaccine. Data came from immunoSEQ multiplex PCR; TCRdb stores just in-frame clones and leaves some out. The sample includes about 130,000 clones, 80% to 90% of them seen just once. The chain links TRBV27 to TRBJ1-5, with 8 bases that match TRBD1. Here the sequenced sample was peripheral blood, taken on day 0 of AZD1222 vaccination. The sequence came from an adult in good health. The DNA for the CDR3 is TGTGCCAGCAGACCCGAACTACAGGGGGTGGCCCAGCATTTT. Its translation is CASRPELQGVAQHF.